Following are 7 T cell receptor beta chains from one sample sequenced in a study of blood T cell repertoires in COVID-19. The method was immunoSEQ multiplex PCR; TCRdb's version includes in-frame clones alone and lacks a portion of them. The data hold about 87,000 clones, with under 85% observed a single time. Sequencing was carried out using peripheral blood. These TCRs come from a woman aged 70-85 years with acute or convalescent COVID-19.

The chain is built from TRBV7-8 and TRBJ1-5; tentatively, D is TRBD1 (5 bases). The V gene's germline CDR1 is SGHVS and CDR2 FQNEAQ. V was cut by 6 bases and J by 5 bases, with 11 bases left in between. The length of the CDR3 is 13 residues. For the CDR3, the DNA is TGTGCCAGCAGACCCCAGGGCGATCAGCCCCAGCATTTT. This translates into CASRPQGDQPQHF.

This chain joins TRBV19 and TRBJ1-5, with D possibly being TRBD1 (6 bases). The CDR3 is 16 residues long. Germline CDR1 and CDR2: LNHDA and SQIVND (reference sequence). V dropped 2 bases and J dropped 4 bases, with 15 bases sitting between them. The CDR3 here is CASSIKSDRTNQPQHF. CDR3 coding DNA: TGTGCCAGTAGTATAAAATCGGACAGAACTAATCAGCCCCAGCATTTT.

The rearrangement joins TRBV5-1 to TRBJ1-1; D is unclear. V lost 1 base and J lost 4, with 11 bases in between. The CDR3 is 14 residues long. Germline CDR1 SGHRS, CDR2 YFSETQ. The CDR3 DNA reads TGCGCCAGCAGCTTGCCCTTAGCCCGCACTGAAGCTTTCTTT. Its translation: CASSLPLARTEAFF.

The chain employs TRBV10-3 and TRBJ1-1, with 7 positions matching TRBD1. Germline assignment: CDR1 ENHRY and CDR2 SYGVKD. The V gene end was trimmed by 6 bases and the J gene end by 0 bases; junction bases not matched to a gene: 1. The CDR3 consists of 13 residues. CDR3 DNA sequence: TGTGCCATCAGGGGGACAGTGAACACTGAAGCTTTCTTT. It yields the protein CAIRGTVNTEAFF.

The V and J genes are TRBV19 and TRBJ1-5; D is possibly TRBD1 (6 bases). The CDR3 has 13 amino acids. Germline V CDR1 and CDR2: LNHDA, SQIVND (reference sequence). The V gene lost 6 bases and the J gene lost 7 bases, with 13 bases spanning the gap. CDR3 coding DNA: TGTGCCAGTAGCTCAGGGGTCGGACAGCCCCAGCATTTT. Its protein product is CASSSGVGQPQHF.

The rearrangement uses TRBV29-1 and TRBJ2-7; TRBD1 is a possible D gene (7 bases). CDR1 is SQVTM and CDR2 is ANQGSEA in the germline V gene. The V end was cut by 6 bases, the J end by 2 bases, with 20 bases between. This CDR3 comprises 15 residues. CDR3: CSVALQGGSPYEQYF. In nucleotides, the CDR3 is TGCAGCGTCGCCCTTCAGGGGGGATCCCCCTACGAGCAGTACTTC.

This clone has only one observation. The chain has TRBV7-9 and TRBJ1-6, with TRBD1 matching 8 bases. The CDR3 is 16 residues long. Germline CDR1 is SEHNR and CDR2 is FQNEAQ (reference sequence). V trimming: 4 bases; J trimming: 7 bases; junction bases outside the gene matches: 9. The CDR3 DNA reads TGTGCCAGCAGCTCACTTCGACAGGGGCAAAATTCACCCCTCCACTTT. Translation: CASSSLRQGQNSPLHF.